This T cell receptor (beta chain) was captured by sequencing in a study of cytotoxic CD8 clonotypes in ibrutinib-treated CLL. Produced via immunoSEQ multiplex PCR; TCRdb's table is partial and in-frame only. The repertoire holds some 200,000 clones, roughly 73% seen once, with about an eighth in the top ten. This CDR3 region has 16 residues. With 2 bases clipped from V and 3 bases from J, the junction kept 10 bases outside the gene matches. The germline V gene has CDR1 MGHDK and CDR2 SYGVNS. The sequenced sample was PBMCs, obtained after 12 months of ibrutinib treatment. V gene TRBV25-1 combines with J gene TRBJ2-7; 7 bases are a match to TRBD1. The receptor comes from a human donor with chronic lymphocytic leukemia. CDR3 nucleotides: TGTGCCAGCAGTGAAGATCTGGAGAGACAGGGCTACGAGCAGTACTTC. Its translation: CASSEDLERQGYEQYF.